These T cell receptor beta chains were read from a single sample in a study of spatial heterogeneity in lung cancer. MiXCR was run by TCRdb on the 5' RACE reads, yielding one entry per CDR3 protein. The table has tens of thousands of distinct CDR3 sequences, less than 9% seen once. Source: PBMCs, taken at surgery. These receptors were taken from a female donor with early-stage non-small cell lung cancer. Each CDR3 is given with its conserved first and last residue. The D gene is left open where the match is weak. Size is omitted from some rows. Given values are once, few, many or a class for expanded clones.

TRBV5-1,TRBJ2-7,TRBD1,medium-sized,CASSLEGTVFGEQYF,TGCGCCAGCAGCCTAGAGGGGACAGTCTTTGGCGAGCAGTACTTC
TRBV5-1,TRBJ2-1,-,few,CASTRDSGSYNEQFF,TGCGCCAGCACCCGGGACTCCGGCTCCTACAATGAGCAGTTCTTC
TRBV7-2,TRBJ2-5,TRBD2,few,CASTGGAGETQYF,TGTGCCAGCACGGGGGGGGCCGGTGAGACCCAGTACTTC
TRBV7-8,TRBJ1-2,TRBD1,-,CASSPGQGYGYTF,TGTGCCAGCAGCCCGGGACAGGGGTACGGCTACACCTTC
TRBV27,TRBJ2-1,TRBD1,-,CASSPGTGGNEQFF,TGTGCCAGCAGTCCCGGGACAGGGGGCAATGAGCAGTTCTTC
TRBV27,TRBJ2-5,TRBD2,many,CASSSLWPRHGLAEQETQYF,TGTGCCAGCAGTTCTCTCTGGCCCCGACACGGACTAGCGGAACAAGAGACCCAGTACTTC
TRBV20-1,TRBJ1-5,-,-,CSAVYSNQPQHF,TGCAGTGCTGTCTATAGCAATCAGCCCCAGCATTTT
TRBV5-4,TRBJ2-7,-,many,CASSRQVSYEQYF,TGTGCCAGCTCTAGACAAGTCTCCTACGAGCAGTACTTC
TRBV18,TRBJ1-5,-,once,CASSPGDHRDQPQHF,TGTGCCAGCTCACCAGGGGACCACCGAGATCAGCCCCAGCATTTT
TRBV25-1,TRBJ2-4,-,many,CASSGFTGPGKNIQYF,TGTGCCAGCAGTGGCTTTACCGGTCCTGGCAAAAACATTCAGTACTTC
TRBV24-1,TRBJ2-1,-,-,CATSDFFNSSYNEQFF,TGTGCCACCAGTGATTTCTTCAACAGCTCCTACAATGAGCAGTTCTTC
TRBV20-1,TRBJ2-3,-,few,CSSSLPPTTDTQYF,TGCAGTTCCTCCCTCCCCCCCACCACAGATACGCAGTATTTT
TRBV4-1,TRBJ1-5,-,many,CASSQERDQPQHF,TGCGCCAGCAGCCAAGAGAGAGACCAGCCCCAGCATTTT
TRBV20-1,TRBJ1-6,-,-,CSAISDLYLSPLHF,TGCAGTGCTATATCGGACCTCTACTTGTCACCCCTCCACTTT
TRBV4-1,TRBJ2-1,-,few,CASSQAAGQRPFGEQFF,TGCGCCAGCAGCCAAGCGGCGGGACAGAGGCCCTTCGGTGAGCAGTTCTTC
TRBV9,TRBJ2-5,-,once,CASSVARGENQYF,TGTGCCAGCAGCGTAGCCAGGGGAGAGAACCAGTACTTC
TRBV7-6,TRBJ2-5,TRBD2,many,CASSPRGTSGSGETQYF,TGTGCCAGCAGCCCACGCGGGACTAGCGGGAGTGGAGAGACCCAGTACTTC
TRBV7-2,TRBJ2-2,TRBD1,-,CASSLSGGGGELFF,TGTGCCAGCAGCTTATCAGGGGGCGGCGGGGAGCTGTTTTTT
TRBV6-6,TRBJ2-1,TRBD2,many,CASRGASGRFNEQFF,TGTGCCAGCCGAGGAGCCAGCGGGAGATTCAATGAGCAGTTCTTC
TRBV7-7,TRBJ2-5,TRBD1,few,CASSRTGVETQYF,TGTGCTAGCAGCCGGACAGGGGTAGAGACCCAGTACTTC
TRBV29-1,TRBJ1-1,TRBD1,few,CSVEDGTGTF,TGCAGCGTTGAAGACGGGACAGGGACCTTT
TRBV5-1,TRBJ1-2,TRBD1,-,CASSFWDRGRGGYTF,TGCGCCAGCAGCTTCTGGGACAGGGGACGAGGGGGCTACACCTTC
TRBV10-1,TRBJ2-5,TRBD2,many,CASSGRWETQYF,TGCGCCTCTAGCGGGAGATGGGAGACCCAGTACTTC
TRBV2,TRBJ1-4,-,many,CASSLRGLPHEKLFF,TGTGCCAGCAGTTTGCGGGGCCTACCGCACGAAAAACTGTTTTTT
TRBV2,TRBJ1-1,-,many,CASSDTRTVNTEAFF,TGTGCCAGCAGTGATACTAGGACGGTGAACACTGAAGCTTTCTTT
TRBV15,TRBJ2-1,-,few,CATSEEGGIWNEQFF,TGTGCCACCAGCGAAGAAGGCGGGATTTGGAATGAGCAGTTCTTC
TRBV6-5,TRBJ2-3,-,few,CASSEDSTDTQYF,TGTGCCAGCAGCGAGGACAGCACAGATACGCAGTATTTT
TRBV25-1,TRBJ2-1,TRBD2,few,CATASGRYNEQFF,TGTGCCACCGCTAGCGGGAGATACAATGAGCAGTTCTTC
TRBV29-1,TRBJ1-2,TRBD1,-,CSVEPQGNYGYTF,TGCAGCGTTGAACCACAGGGGAACTATGGCTACACCTTC
TRBV20-1,TRBJ2-4,TRBD1,many,CSACLQGIGKNIQYF,TGCAGTGCTTGTTTACAGGGGATCGGCAAAAACATTCAGTACTTC
TRBV20-1,TRBJ2-7,TRBD1,many,CSARGTGSYVEQYF,TGCAGTGCTCGGGGGACAGGGTCTTACGTGGAGCAGTACTTC
TRBV5-1,TRBJ2-1,-,many,CASSLSGPYNEQFF,TGCGCCAGCAGCTTGTCAGGGCCGTACAATGAGCAGTTCTTC
TRBV19,TRBJ2-7,TRBD2,few,CASRATSGAPEQYF,TGTGCCAGTAGGGCGACTAGCGGGGCACCCGAGCAGTACTTC
TRBV5-6,TRBJ1-1,TRBD1,-,CASSSWTGRSNTEAFF,TGTGCCAGCAGCTCATGGACAGGGAGGTCGAACACTGAAGCTTTCTTT
TRBV7-9,TRBJ2-7,-,many,CASSLVRTRSYYEQYF,TGTGCCAGCAGCTTAGTCAGGACGAGATCCTATTACGAGCAGTACTTC
TRBV7-8,TRBJ1-6,-,many,CASSPRGSSSPLHF,TGTGCCAGCAGCCCACGAGGTAGCAGTTCACCCCTCCACTTT
TRBV7-9,TRBJ2-1,TRBD2,many,CASRHLAGDIPVYNEQFF,TGTGCCAGCAGACACTTAGCGGGAGATATACCAGTCTACAATGAGCAGTTCTTC
TRBV20-1,TRBJ2-3,-,many,CSKGHRDTQYF,TGCAGTAAAGGCCACCGGGATACGCAGTATTTT
TRBV4-1,TRBJ2-3,TRBD2,many,CASSPRIAGVIDTQYF,TGCGCCAGCAGCCCTAGGATAGCGGGGGTCATAGATACGCAGTATTTT
TRBV5-1,TRBJ2-5,-,many,CASSYDGKETQYF,TGCGCCAGCAGCTACGACGGGAAAGAGACCCAGTACTTC
TRBV4-1,TRBJ1-1,-,many,CASSRQAPNTEAFF,TGCGCCAGCAGCCGACAGGCGCCGAACACTGAAGCTTTCTTT
TRBV7-2,TRBJ2-5,-,many,CASSSMETQYF,TGTGCCAGCAGTAGTATGGAGACCCAGTACTTC